Listed below are T cell receptor beta chains from one sample, sequenced in a study of cytomegalovirus exposure and HLA in healthy donors. Produced via immunoSEQ multiplex PCR; TCRdb's table is partial and in-frame only. The sample shows fewer than 120,000 clones, 89% of them seen only once. The sequenced sample consisted of PBMCs. These receptors were collected from a woman between 18 and 29 years old in good health and CMV-seronegative. The CDR3 runs from the conserved cysteine through the conserved F or W. The D gene is left open where the match is weak. The listing skips clone size in some rows; elsewhere it reads once, few, many or a size class.

TRBJ2-2 | TRBV4-3 | . | . | CASSQSRPVASPNTGELFF | TGCGCCAGCAGCCAATCTCGTCCCGTAGCGTCACCGAACACCGGGGAGCTGTTTTTT
TRBJ1-2 | TRBV30 | . | . | CAWSMQGIGSAF | TGTGCCTGGAGTATGCAGGGGATTGGGTCGGCCTTC
TRBJ2-3 | TRBV6-5 | . | TRBD2 | CASSPQLAYPDTQYF | TGTGCCAGCAGTCCACAACTAGCGTACCCAGATACGCAGTATTTT
TRBJ1-6 | TRBV4-3 | . | . | CASSEEVGRGFNSPLHF | TGCGCCAGCAGCGAAGAAGTCGGCAGGGGATTTAATTCACCCCTCCACTTT
TRBJ1-1 | TRBV2 | . | . | CASTTGFQNTEAFF | TGTGCCAGCACCACAGGGTTCCAGAACACTGAAGCTTTCTTT
TRBJ2-7 | TRBV19 | . | TRBD1 | CASAQQGPSYEQYF | TGTGCCAGCGCCCAACAGGGGCCCTCCTACGAGCAGTACTTC
TRBJ2-3 | TRBV2 | . | . | CASINTDTQYF | TGTGCCAGCATCAACACAGATACGCAGTATTTT
TRBJ2-1 | TRBV14 | . | . | CASSPMPGSYNEQFF | TGTGCCAGCAGCCCCATGCCAGGGTCCTACAATGAGCAGTTCTTC
TRBJ2-1 | TRBV6-1 | . | . | CASSGFGQEQGLSYNEQFF | TGTGCCAGCAGTGGATTCGGCCAAGAACAGGGACTAAGCTACAATGAGCAGTTCTTC
TRBJ2-7 | TRBV19 | . | TRBD2 | CASSPWEGTYEQYF | TGTGCCAGTAGTCCCTGGGAGGGCACCTACGAGCAGTACTTC
TRBJ1-5 | TRBV6-5 | . | TRBD1 | CASSYRTGVREPQHF | TGTGCCAGCAGTTACCGGACAGGGGTGAGAGAGCCCCAGCATTTT
TRBJ2-1 | TRBV13 | once | . | CASSSRGQLNNEQFF | TGTGCCAGCAGCTCCAGGGGACAACTAAACAATGAGCAGTTCTTC
TRBJ2-1 | TRBV7-3 | . | . | CASSPHPIGEQFF | TGTGCCAGCAGCCCACACCCCATTGGTGAGCAGTTCTTC
TRBJ2-4 | TRBV9 | . | TRBD1 | CASSVTGGASNIQYF | TGTGCCAGCAGCGTAACAGGGGGCGCGAGCAACATTCAGTACTTC
TRBJ2-7 | TRBV28 | once | TRBD1 | CATCGGTGRSSYEQYF | TGTGCCACCTGTGGCGGGACAGGTCGTAGCTCCTACGAGCAGTACTTC
TRBJ2-5 | TRBV29-1 | once | . | CSVRIDSQETQYF | TGCAGCGTTAGGATAGACTCCCAAGAGACCCAGTACTTC
TRBJ1-1 | TRBV6-1 | few | . | CASVGQYLGNTEAFF | TGTGCCAGCGTTGGACAGTACTTGGGGAACACTGAAGCTTTCTTT
TRBJ1-1 | TRBV7-2 | . | . | CASSLGPGNTEAFF | TGTGCCAGCAGCTTGGGCCCTGGTAACACTGAAGCTTTCTTT
TRBJ2-1 | TRBV6-5 | . | . | CASSYSRAYEQFF | TGTGCCAGCAGTTACTCGCGAGCCTATGAGCAGTTCTTC
TRBJ2-2 | TRBV4-2 | . | TRBD2 | CASSQVRSGGLQSGELFF | TGTGCCAGCAGCCAAGTTAGAAGCGGGGGTTTACAGTCCGGGGAGCTGTTTTTT
TRBJ1-1 | TRBV4-3 | . | TRBD1 | CASSQTGAEAFF | TGCGCCAGCAGCCAGACAGGGGCTGAAGCTTTCTTT
TRBJ2-1 | TRBV7-2 | . | TRBD1 | CASIFTGGPYNEQFF | TGTGCCAGCATCTTTACAGGGGGGCCCTACAATGAGCAGTTCTTC
TRBJ2-5 | TRBV5-1 | once | TRBD1 | CASSLGQGRSETQYF | TGCGCCAGCAGCTTGGGACAGGGGAGGTCGGAGACCCAGTACTTC
TRBJ2-5 | TRBV11-1 | . | . | CASSLGSGRYQETQYF | TGTGCCAGCAGCTTAGGGTCAGGGCGCTACCAAGAGACCCAGTACTTC
TRBJ2-5 | TRBV7-8 | . | . | CASSLAGGKETQYF | TGTGCCAGCAGCTTAGCGGGGGGAAAAGAGACCCAGTACTTC
TRBJ2-1 | TRBV20-1 | . | . | CSARDGPEQFF | TGCAGTGCTAGAGATGGGCCCGAGCAGTTCTTC
TRBJ2-5 | TRBV9 | . | TRBD1 | CASSVAGTGEETQYF | TGTGCCAGCAGCGTAGCCGGGACAGGGGAGGAGACCCAGTACTTC